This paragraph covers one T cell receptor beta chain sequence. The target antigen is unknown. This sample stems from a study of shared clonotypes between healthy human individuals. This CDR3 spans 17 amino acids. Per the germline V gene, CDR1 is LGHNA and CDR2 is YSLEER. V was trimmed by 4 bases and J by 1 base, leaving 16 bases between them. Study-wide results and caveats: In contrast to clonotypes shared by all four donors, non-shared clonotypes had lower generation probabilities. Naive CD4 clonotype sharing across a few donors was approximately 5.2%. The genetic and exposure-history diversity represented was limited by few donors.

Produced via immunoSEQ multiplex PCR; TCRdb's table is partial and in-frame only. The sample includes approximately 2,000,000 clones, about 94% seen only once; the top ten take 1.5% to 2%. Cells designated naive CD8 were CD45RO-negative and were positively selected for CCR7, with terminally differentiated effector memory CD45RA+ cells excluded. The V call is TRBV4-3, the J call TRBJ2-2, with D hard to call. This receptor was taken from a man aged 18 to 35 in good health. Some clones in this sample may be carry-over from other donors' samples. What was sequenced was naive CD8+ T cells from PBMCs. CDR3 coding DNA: TGCGCCAGCAGCCCGTCTGGCGGAGCATTGAACACCGGGGAGCTGTTTTTT. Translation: CASSPSGGALNTGELFF.